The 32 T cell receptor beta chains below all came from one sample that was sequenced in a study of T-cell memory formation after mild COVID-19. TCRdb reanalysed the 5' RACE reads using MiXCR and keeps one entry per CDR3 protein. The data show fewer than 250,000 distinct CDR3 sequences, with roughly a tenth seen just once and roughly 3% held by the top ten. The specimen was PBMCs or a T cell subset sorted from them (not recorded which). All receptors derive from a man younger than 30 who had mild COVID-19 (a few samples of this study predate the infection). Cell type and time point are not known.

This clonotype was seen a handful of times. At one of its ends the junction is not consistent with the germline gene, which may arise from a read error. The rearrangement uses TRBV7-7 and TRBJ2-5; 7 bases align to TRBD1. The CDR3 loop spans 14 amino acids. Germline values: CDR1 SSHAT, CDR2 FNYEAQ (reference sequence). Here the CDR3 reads CASSLSRTGETQYF. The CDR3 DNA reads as TGTGCTAGCAGCTTATCGAGGACAGGAGAGACCCAGTACTTC.

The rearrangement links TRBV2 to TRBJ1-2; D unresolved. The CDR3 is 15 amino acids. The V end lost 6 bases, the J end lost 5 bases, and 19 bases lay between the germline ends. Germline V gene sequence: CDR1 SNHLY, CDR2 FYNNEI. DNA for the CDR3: TGTGCCAGCAGCCCCCTGGCGGAGGGAGGATATGGCTACACCTTC. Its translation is CASSPLAEGGYGYTF.

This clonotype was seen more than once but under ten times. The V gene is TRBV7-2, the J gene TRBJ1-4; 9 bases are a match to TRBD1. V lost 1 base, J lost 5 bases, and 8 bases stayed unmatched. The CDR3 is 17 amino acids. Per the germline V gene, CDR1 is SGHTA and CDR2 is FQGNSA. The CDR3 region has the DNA TGTGCCAGCAGCTTAGTCGGGGGGACAGGGAGAAATGAAAAACTGTTTTTT. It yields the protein CASSLVGGTGRNEKLFF.

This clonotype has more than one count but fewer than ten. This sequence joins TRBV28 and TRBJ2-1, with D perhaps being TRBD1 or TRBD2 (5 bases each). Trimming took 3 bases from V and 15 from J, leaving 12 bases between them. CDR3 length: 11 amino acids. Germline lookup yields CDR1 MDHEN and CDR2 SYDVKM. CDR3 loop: CASSFEGLGFF. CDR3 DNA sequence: TGTGCCAGCAGTTTCGAGGGGTTGGGGTTCTTC.

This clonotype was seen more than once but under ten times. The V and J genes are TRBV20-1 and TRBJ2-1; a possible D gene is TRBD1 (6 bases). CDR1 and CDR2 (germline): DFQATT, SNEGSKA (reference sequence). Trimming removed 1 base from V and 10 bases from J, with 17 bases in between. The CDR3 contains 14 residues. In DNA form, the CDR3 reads TGCAGTGCTAGAGGTGGGGGCCCCACACTGGAGCAGTTCTTC. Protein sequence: CSARGGGPTLEQFF.

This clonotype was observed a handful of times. CDR3 sequence reads: CASSSQTFQETQYF. The CDR3 DNA is TGTGCCAGCAGCTCCCAGACTTTCCAAGAGACCCAGTACTTC. The chain is built from TRBV7-2 and TRBJ2-5; D not resolved. V lost 4 bases, J lost 1 base, and 10 bases lay in between. The CDR3 consists of 14 residues. The germline V gene encodes CDR1 SGHTA and CDR2 FQGNSA.

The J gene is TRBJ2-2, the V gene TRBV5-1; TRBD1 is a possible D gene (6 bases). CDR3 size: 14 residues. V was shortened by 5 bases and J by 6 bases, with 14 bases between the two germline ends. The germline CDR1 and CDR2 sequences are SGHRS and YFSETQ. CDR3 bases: TGCGCCAGCAGGAGCGACAGGATGGCCGGGGAGCTGTTTTTT. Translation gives CASRSDRMAGELFF.

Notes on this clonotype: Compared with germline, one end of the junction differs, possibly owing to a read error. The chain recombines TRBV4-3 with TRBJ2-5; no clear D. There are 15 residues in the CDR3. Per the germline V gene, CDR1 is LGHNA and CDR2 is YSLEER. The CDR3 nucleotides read TGCGCCAGCAGCCAAGATCTTGTCGGTTCAGAGACCCGGTACTTC. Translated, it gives CASSQDLVGSETRYF.

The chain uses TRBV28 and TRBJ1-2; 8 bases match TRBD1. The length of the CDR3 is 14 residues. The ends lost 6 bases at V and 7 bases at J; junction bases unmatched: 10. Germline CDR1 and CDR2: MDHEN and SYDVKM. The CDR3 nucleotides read TGTGCCAGCAGCCCCCCCGGGACAGGAGGTGGCTACACCTTC. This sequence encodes CASSPPGTGGGYTF.

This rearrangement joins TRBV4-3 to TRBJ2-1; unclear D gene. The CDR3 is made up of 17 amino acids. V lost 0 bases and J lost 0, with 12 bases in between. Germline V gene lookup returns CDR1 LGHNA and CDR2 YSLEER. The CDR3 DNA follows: TGCGCCAGCAGCCAAGACGCCTCCAAGAGCTCCTACAATGAGCAGTTCTTC. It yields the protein CASSQDASKSSYNEQFF.

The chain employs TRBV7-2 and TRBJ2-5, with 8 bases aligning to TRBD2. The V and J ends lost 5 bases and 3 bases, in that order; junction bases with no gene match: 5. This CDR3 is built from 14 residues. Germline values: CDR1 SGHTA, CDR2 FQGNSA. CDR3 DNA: TGTGCCAGCAGCCTCGGGGGGGGGAAAGAGACCCAGTACTTC. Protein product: CASSLGGGKETQYF.

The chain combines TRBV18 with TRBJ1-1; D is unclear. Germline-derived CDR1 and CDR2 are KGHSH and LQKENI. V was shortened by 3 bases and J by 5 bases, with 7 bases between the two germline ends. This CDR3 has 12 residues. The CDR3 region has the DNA TGTGCCAGCTCACCCCGGAGTACTGAAGCTTTCTTT. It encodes CASSPRSTEAFF.

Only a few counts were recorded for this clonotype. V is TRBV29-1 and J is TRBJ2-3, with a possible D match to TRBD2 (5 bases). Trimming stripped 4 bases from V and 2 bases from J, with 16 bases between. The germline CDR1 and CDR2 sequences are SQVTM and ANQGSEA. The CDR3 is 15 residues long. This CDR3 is CSVGPQLENTDTQYF. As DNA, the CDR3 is TGCAGCGTTGGCCCCCAACTAGAGAACACAGATACGCAGTATTTT.

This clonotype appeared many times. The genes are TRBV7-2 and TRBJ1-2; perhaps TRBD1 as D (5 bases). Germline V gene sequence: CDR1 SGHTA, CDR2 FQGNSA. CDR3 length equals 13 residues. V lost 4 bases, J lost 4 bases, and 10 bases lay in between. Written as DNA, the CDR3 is TGTGCCAGCAGCTCCGGGGGAGGCTATGGCTACACCTTC. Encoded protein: CASSSGGGYGYTF.

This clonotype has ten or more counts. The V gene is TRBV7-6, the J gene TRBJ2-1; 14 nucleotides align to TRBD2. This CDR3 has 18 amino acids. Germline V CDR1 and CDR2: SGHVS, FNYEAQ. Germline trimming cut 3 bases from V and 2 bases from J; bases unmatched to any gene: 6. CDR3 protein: CASSFGLAGGSAYNEQFF. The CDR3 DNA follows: TGTGCCAGCAGCTTCGGACTAGCGGGGGGATCAGCCTACAATGAGCAGTTCTTC. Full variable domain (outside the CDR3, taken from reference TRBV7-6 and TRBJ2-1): GAGVSQSPRYKVTKRGQDVALRCDPISGHVSLYWYRQALGQGPEFLTYFNYEAQQDKSGLPNDRFSAERPEGSISTLTIQRTEQRDSAMYRCASSFGLAGGSAYNEQFFGPGTRLTVL.

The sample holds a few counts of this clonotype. The CDR3 reads CSVDTSTSDTQYF. CDR3 nucleotide sequence: TGCAGCGTTGATACTAGTACGTCAGATACGCAGTATTTT. The chain carries TRBV29-1 and TRBJ2-3; a weak D match, TRBD2 (5 bases). The CDR3 contains 13 residues. The germline V and J ends were trimmed by 3 bases and 4 bases, with 11 bases remaining between them. The germline V gene encodes CDR1 SQVTM and CDR2 ANQGSEA.

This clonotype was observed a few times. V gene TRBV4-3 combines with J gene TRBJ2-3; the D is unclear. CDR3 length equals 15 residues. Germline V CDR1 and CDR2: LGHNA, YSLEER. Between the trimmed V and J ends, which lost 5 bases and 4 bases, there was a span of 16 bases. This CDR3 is CASSSLSGSADTQYF. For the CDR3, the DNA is TGCGCCAGCAGCAGTTTAAGTGGTTCCGCAGATACGCAGTATTTT.

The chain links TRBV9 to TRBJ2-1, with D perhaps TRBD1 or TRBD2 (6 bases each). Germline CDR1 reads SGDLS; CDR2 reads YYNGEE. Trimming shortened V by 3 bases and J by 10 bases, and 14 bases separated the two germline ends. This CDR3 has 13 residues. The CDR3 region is CASSGTGAPEQFF. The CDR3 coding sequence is TGTGCCAGCAGCGGGACGGGGGCTCCCGAGCAGTTCTTC.

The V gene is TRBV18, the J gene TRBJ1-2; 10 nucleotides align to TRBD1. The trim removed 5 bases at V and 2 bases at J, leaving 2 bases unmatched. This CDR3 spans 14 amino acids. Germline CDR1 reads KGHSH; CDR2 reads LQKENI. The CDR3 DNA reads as TGTGCCAGCTCAACGGACAGGGGGAACTATGGCTACACCTTC. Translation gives CASSTDRGNYGYTF.

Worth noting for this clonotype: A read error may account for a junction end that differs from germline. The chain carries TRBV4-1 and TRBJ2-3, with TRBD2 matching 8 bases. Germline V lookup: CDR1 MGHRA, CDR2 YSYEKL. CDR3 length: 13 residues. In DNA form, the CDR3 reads TGCGCCGGGCGGGGGGCCGGCACAGATACGCAGTGTTTT. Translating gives CAGRGAGTDTQCF.

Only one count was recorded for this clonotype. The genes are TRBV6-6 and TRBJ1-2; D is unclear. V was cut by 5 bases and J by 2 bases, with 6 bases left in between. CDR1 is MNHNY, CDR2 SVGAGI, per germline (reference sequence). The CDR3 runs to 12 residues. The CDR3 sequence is CASSGMNYGYTF. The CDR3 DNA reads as TGTGCCAGCAGTGGGATGAACTATGGCTACACCTTC.

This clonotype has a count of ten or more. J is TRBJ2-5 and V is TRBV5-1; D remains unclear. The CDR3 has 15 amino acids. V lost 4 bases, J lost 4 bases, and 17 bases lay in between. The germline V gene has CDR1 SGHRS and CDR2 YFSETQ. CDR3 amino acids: CASSLSLSNGETQYF. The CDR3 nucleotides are TGCGCCAGCAGCCTATCCCTCTCGAACGGAGAGACCCAGTACTTC.

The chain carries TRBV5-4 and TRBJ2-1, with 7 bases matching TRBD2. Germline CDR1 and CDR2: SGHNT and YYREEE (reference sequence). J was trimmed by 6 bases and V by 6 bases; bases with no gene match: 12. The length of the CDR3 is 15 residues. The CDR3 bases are TGTGCCAGCACCGCGCGGGGGTACTTAGGCAATGAGCAGTTCTTC. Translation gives CASTARGYLGNEQFF.

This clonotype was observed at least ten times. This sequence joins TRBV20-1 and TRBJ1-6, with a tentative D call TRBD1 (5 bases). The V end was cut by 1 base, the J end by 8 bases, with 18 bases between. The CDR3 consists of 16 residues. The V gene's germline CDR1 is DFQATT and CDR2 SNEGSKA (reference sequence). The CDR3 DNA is TGCAGTGCTAGAGCTGATCAGGGAGCCGTCGATTCACCCCTCCACTTT. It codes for CSARADQGAVDSPLHF.

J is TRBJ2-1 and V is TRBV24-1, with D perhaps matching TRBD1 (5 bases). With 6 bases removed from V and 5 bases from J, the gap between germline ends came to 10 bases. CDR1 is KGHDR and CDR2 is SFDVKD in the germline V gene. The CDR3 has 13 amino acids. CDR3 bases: TGTGCCACCAGTCTGGCAGGGAACAATGAGCAGTTCTTC. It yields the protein CATSLAGNNEQFF.

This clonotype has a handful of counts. The DNA for the CDR3 is TGCGCCAGCAACGACCCGGGCAGCCAAGATACGCAGTATTTT. The encoded protein is CASNDPGSQDTQYF. The chain carries TRBV5-1 and TRBJ2-3, with D unresolved. Germline V lookup: CDR1 SGHRS, CDR2 YFSETQ. The CDR3 sequence is 14 residues long. Trimming removed 6 bases at V and 5 bases at J, with 16 bases between.

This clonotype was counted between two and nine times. The CDR3 DNA sequence: TGTGCCAGTAGTATACCAGAGGCCGACGGAACTGAAGCTTTCTTT. This codes for CASSIPEADGTEAFF. The rearrangement joins TRBV19 to TRBJ1-1; D call uncertain. From germline, CDR1 is LNHDA and CDR2 SQIVND (reference sequence). V dropped 2 bases and J dropped 5 bases, with 15 bases sitting between them. CDR3 length: 15 amino acids. Combining the CDR3 with reference TRBV19 and TRBJ1-1 gives the whole variable domain DGGITQSPKYLFRKEGQNVTLSCEQNLNHDAMYWYRQDPGQGLRLIYYSQIVNDFQKGDIAEGYSVSREKKESFPLTVTSAQKNPTAFYLCASSIPEADGTEAFFGQGTRLTVV.

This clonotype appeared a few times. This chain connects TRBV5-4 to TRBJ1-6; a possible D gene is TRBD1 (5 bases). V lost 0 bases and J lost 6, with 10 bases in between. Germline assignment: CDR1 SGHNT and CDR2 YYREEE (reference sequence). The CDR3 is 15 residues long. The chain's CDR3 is CASSLAQGRNSPLHF. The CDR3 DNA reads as TGTGCCAGCAGCTTGGCGCAGGGCCGTAATTCACCCCTCCACTTT.

The CDR3 protein is CASTVTGTGNSPLHF. The CDR3 DNA reads TGTGCCAGCACCGTGACAGGGACGGGCAATTCACCCCTCCACTTT. The V gene is TRBV6-1, the J gene TRBJ1-6, with 7 bases lining up with TRBD1. V gave up 7 bases and J gave up 7 bases; unmatched junction bases: 10. This CDR3 has 15 residues. The germline V gene encodes CDR1 MNHNS and CDR2 SASEGT.

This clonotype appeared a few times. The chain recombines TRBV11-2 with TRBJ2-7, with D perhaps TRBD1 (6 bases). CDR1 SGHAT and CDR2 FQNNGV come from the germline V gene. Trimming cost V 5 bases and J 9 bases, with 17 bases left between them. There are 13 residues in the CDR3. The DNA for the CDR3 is TGTGCCAGCAGCCAAACCGAGGGGGTTGGGCAGTACTTC. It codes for CASSQTEGVGQYF.

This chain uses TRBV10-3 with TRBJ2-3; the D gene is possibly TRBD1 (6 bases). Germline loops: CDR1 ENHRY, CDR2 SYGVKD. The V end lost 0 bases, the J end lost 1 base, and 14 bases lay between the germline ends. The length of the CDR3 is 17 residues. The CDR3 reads CAISESLGHYRTDTQYF. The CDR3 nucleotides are TGTGCCATCAGTGAGTCGCTGGGACACTACCGCACAGATACGCAGTATTTT.

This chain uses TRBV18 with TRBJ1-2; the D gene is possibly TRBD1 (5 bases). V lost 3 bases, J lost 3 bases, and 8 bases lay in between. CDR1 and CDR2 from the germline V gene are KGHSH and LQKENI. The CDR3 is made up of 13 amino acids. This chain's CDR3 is CASSPQGDYGYTF. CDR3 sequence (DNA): TGTGCCAGCTCACCTCAGGGTGACTATGGCTACACCTTC.